Below, 11 T cell receptor beta chains from the same sample are listed, as sequenced in a study of regulatory T cells in long-lasting Graves disease. Both iRepertoire HTBI primers and Arm-PCR of CDR3 regions were used to build the TCR beta libraries. MiXCR, run by TCRdb on the multiplex PCR reads, gives a single entry per CDR3 protein. The sample lists approximately 400,000 distinct CDR3 sequences; 20% to 25% were seen once. Time point reported: persistent/refractory GD, antithyroid drugs over 5 years with positive TRAb. PBMCs were the source of the RNA used for TCR sequencing. The sequencing here drew on peripheral blood mononuclear cells (PBMCs), taken when the disease was refractory, from a patient treated with antithyroid drugs. Receptors were obtained from a female donor with Graves disease.

V usage is TRBV28 and J usage is TRBJ2-7; D is unclear. The CDR3 contains 12 residues. Germline-derived CDR1 and CDR2 are MDHEN and SYDVKM. V shed 8 bases and J shed 5 bases, with 13 bases lying between them. The CDR3 region has the DNA TGTGCCAGCGGCGGCTCGGTTGACGAGCAGTACTTC. Translated: CASGGSVDEQYF. The variable domain in full, with the rest retrieved from reference TRBV28 and TRBJ2-7, is DVKVTQSSRYLVKRTGEKVFLECVQDMDHENMFWYRQDPGLGLRLIYFSYDVKMKEKGDIPEGYSVSREKKERFSLILESASTNQTSMYLCASGGSVDEQYFGPGTRLTVT.

Only a few counts were recorded for this clonotype. V gene TRBV12-3 or TRBV12-4 combines with J gene TRBJ1-3; the D gene is possibly TRBD1 (5 bases). V dropped 5 bases and J dropped 6 bases, with 20 bases sitting between them. CDR3 length equals 16 residues. In DNA, the CDR3 is TGTGCCAGCAGTCCCCCGGGACGAGGTAGGGCAAACACCATATATTTT. This translates into CASSPPGRGRANTIYF.

V gene TRBV18 combines with J gene TRBJ2-1, with TRBD1 matching over 7 bases. The length of the CDR3 is 16 residues. V gave up 6 bases and J gave up 2 bases; unmatched junction bases: 10. CDR1 is KGHSH, CDR2 LQKENI, per germline. The CDR3 here is CASSPSWTGPYNEQFF. CDR3 nucleotides: TGTGCCAGCTCGCCCAGTTGGACAGGCCCCTACAATGAGCAGTTCTTC.

This clonotype was seen ten or more times. The V gene is TRBV7-6, the J gene TRBJ1-1; D call uncertain. CDR3 length equals 12 residues. V shed 0 bases and J shed 7 bases, with 6 bases lying between them. The germline CDR1 and CDR2 sequences are SGHVS and FNYEAQ. The CDR3 DNA sequence: TGTGCCAGCAGCTTAGCGCGGGGTGAAGCTTTCTTT. Its protein product is CASSLARGEAFF.

This clonotype was observed many times. The chain joins TRBV20-1 to TRBJ2-5; D uncertain. Germline V gene sequence: CDR1 DFQATT, CDR2 SNEGSKA (reference sequence). V was clipped by 6 bases and J by 10 bases, with 9 bases between them. The CDR3 has 9 amino acids. CDR3 sequence (DNA): TGCAGTGCCGCTGTGGGCCAGTACTTC. Its protein is CSAAVGQYF.

This clonotype was seen repeatedly, ten times or more. The rearrangement links TRBV10-3 to TRBJ1-2, with a possible D match to TRBD1 (5 bases). Deletions cut 2 bases from V and 4 bases from J, with 8 bases between. Germline V gene lookup returns CDR1 ENHRY and CDR2 SYGVKD. The CDR3 loop spans 13 amino acids. The CDR3 sequence is CAISEDDSYGYTF. The CDR3 bases are TGTGCCATCAGTGAGGATGACAGCTATGGCTACACCTTC.

This clonotype was seen a handful of times. J is TRBJ2-5 and V is TRBV18, with 8 bases that match TRBD2. The assigned J gene may be wrong: the sequence end matches TRBJ2-1 better. Germline CDR1 KGHSH, CDR2 LQKENI. The CDR3 is 16 residues long. The CDR3: CASSPWVAGTSNEQFF. As DNA, the CDR3 is TGTGCCAGCTCACCATGGGTAGCGGGAACGAGTAATGAGCAGTTCTTC.

The rearrangement joins TRBV28 to TRBJ2-3, with D tentatively TRBD1 (7 bases). V was trimmed by 3 bases and J by 10 bases, leaving 11 bases between them. This CDR3 has 12 residues. Per the germline V gene, CDR1 is MDHEN and CDR2 is SYDVKM. The CDR3 loop is CASSFRGTAQYF. In DNA form, the CDR3 reads TGTGCCAGCAGTTTCCGGGGGACAGCGCAGTATTTT. Full variable domain (missing parts from reference TRBV28 and TRBJ2-3): DVKVTQSSRYLVKRTGEKVFLECVQDMDHENMFWYRQDPGLGLRLIYFSYDVKMKEKGDIPEGYSVSREKKERFSLILESASTNQTSMYLCASSFRGTAQYFGPGTRLTVL.

This clonotype has at least ten counts. This sequence joins TRBV12-3 or TRBV12-4 and TRBJ2-6; D not certain. V lost 6 bases and J lost 4, with 16 bases in between. This CDR3 contains 16 residues. CDR3 nucleotide sequence: TGTGCCAGCAGCCCCGCAACGTTAATAGGGGCCAACGTCCTGACTTTC. This sequence encodes CASSPATLIGANVLTF.

This clonotype has a handful of counts. The CDR3 region has the DNA TGTGCCAGCAGTGAAACCGCTGGCGGCATGAACACTGAAGCTTTCTTT. This translates into CASSETAGGMNTEAFF. The chain carries TRBV6-4 and TRBJ1-1, with D unclear. From germline, CDR1 is MRHNA and CDR2 SNTAGT. CDR3 size: 16 residues. Deletions cut 3 bases from V and 0 bases from J, with 14 bases between.

This clonotype was counted a few times. The chain joins TRBV15 to TRBJ2-5; no clear D gene. The CDR3 is 14 amino acids. Germline V gene sequence: CDR1 LNHNV, CDR2 YYDKDF (reference sequence). The V end was cut by 1 base, the J end by 3 bases, with 9 bases between. CDR3 DNA: TGTGCCACCAGCAGAGGTCCGACCGAAGAGACCCAGTACTTC. The encoded protein is CATSRGPTEETQYF.